The 3 T cell receptor beta chains presented below share a single source sample, sequenced in a study of CD8+CD57+ T cells in acquired aplastic anemia (dated by TCRdb to 2017 to 2018). The instrument was an Illumina HiSeq 2000. Profiling of TCR beta VDJ combinations and CDR3 sequences used genomic DNA as the template. The public reads were run again by TCRdb, first through fastp at Q25 and then through MiXCR, and only productive beta chains were kept. Duplicate CDR3 protein sequences are folded into a single record with the most common DNA and genes. The sample table lists fewer than 100,000 distinct CDR3 sequences, about half of them with a count of one. 65% to 80% of the sample is held by the ten biggest clonotypes. Sequencing input: sorted CD4+, CD8+, or CD8+CD57+ T cells (not recorded which) from PBMCs. The receptors originated from a human donor in good health, serving as a control.

V usage is TRBV15 and J usage is TRBJ2-7; the match to TRBD1 covers 9 bases. Germline V gives CDR1 LNHNV, CDR2 YYDKDF (reference sequence). The CDR3 length is 15 residues. Trimming took 5 bases from V and 6 from J; bases not matched to a gene: 11. The CDR3 here is CATSPSPGTGSEQYF. CDR3 sequence (DNA): TGTGCCACCAGCCCCAGTCCTGGGACAGGGTCCGAGCAGTACTTC.

Concerning this clonotype itself: At one end the junction does not follow the germline gene, possibly because of a read error. V and J are TRBV20-1 and TRBJ1-4, with 9 bases matching TRBD1. Germline V CDR1 and CDR2: DFQATT, SNEGSKA (reference sequence). This CDR3 has 20 amino acids. As DNA, the CDR3 is TGCAGTGCTAGAGGGGTTGGGGGACAGGGCATTGGTTCCACTAATGAAAAACTGCTTTTT. This translates into CSARGVGGQGIGSTNEKLLF.

This clonotype has only a few counts. V usage is TRBV19 and J usage is TRBJ1-5; unclear D gene. This CDR3 spans 15 amino acids. Trimming left V 2 bases short and J 2 bases short, with 10 bases between. Germline V gene sequence: CDR1 LNHDA, CDR2 SQIVND (reference sequence). The CDR3, as DNA: TGTGCCAGTAGTATATTCTCGTCGGGCAATCAGCCCCAGCATTTT. Its translation: CASSIFSSGNQPQHF.